This TCR beta chain was recorded in a study of blood T cell repertoires in COVID-19. Across the whole study: Acute and convalescent COVID-19 samples came from the United States, Italy and Spain.

V was clipped by 5 bases and J by 4 bases; unmatched bases: 12. CDR3 size: 16 residues. Looked up from germline, CDR1 is WSHSY and CDR2 is SAAADI. Some clones are missing from TCRdb's copy, which holds only in-frame ones; the method was immunoSEQ multiplex PCR. The repertoire includes fewer than 45,000 clones, 80% of them detected once, and 15% to 20% sits in the top ten. This clonotype was sampled from a man in his sixties or seventies with acute or convalescent COVID-19. The sequenced sample was peripheral blood. V usage is TRBV10-2 and J usage is TRBJ1-2; 8 positions match TRBD1. The CDR3 nucleotides are TGCGCCAGCAGTCATTCTTCGACAGGGGAGTCCTATGGCTACACCTTC. Translating gives CASSHSSTGESYGYTF.